This TCR beta chain was identified during a study of T cells in lung cancer brain metastases (dated by TCRdb to 2016 to 2019). The study in broad terms: Of the approximately 20 patients, 15 to 17 had a history of tobacco use, with a median of approximately 40 pack-years. About 90% of the 20 patients received no interval therapy between primary and metastasis resection. A median interval of about 340 days was observed between acquisition of the primary and brain metastasis specimens. TCR beta CDR3 repertoires were compared between fully resected primary non-small cell lung cancers and paired brain metastases. The cohort included roughly 20 patients who provided 40 or so specimens, with each patient contributing one primary lung lesion and one brain metastasis. Of the patients, 11 were female and several were male, and their median age at first diagnosis was around 57 years. Primary and metastatic specimens both had an average DNA integrity number of approximately 4, with no significant difference between the two sites. What the authors observed across the whole study: The ten most abundant clones made up a significantly larger repertoire fraction in brain metastases than primaries, suggesting clonal expansion. Most clones were lesion-specific, with limited overlap between paired lesions (mean Morisita index around 0.23). Brain metastases had significantly fewer unique productive clones than paired primaries (median approximately 1,500 versus 4,300). DNA fragmentation in the FFPE samples may have kept the complete infiltrating T cell repertoire from being retrieved. Effects of preoperative corticosteroids on T cell infiltration in brain metastases could not be controlled.

Resection was performed in the patients for synchronous oligometastatic disease or for delayed recurrence of a solitary brain metastasis. To avoid including cancers other than NSCLC, any patient with a history of multiple malignancies was excluded. Tumor areas were macrodissected from about five deparaffinized roughly 10 um unstained sections under guidance from marked H&E slides. Every specimen was formalin-fixed and paraffin-embedded (FFPE). The AllPrep DNA/RNA FFPE Kit was used to extract genomic DNA. This clone was detected only once. This receptor's antigen is unknown. No clone much larger than this one lies a single base away; base qualities are absent. The CDR3, cysteine through phenylalanine, is 14 amino acids long. Only CDR3 DNA remains: 42 bases, in frame from the first base. The CDR1 and CDR2 encoded by the germline V gene are MNHEY and SVGAGI. Between the V and J ends, shortened by 6 bases and 7 bases respectively, the junction contains 18 bases.

Each sample received between about 2.24 and 5 ug of genomic DNA as input, and paired samples received equal DNA input. TCR beta libraries were built with the immunoSEQ hsTCRbeta Kit using multiplexed V and J gene primers in two PCR steps. Pooled libraries, together with positive and negative controls, were sequenced on an Illumina MiSeq with a 100-cycle paired-end protocol. In the authors' own workflow: The immunoSEQ vendor processed the raw data into normalized, annotated TCR beta repertoire reports. Richness was counted as unique clones by nucleotide sequence, and total richness was extrapolated with the iChao1 and Efron-Thisted estimators. Pielou's evenness, Simpson's index, top-ten clone proportional abundance, and Morisita overlap index were used to characterize and compare paired lesions. The table comes from immuneACCESS by way of TCRdb, which keeps in-frame sequences with V and J called. Part of the clones is missing from these tables; in studies checked, under half for an unresolved V gene and the rest for unknown reasons. From that table come the V and J calls and clone size; the DNA was used to work out D and trimming. The sample table lists more than 5,000 clones, under 90% of them with a count of one. The ten largest clones capture around 9.2% of the sample.

Material for sequencing was tumor tissue from a brain metastasis. What this sample's cell subset or site label stands for: paired resected brain metastasis. The chain uses TRBV6-5 and TRBJ1-2; the D gene is not confidently resolved. The TCR sequence derives from a woman aged 45-65 years with non-small cell lung cancer that had spread to the brain. The CDR3 reads CASSQTVSPRGYTF. The nucleotide sequence reads as follows: TGTGCCAGCAGCCAGACGGTGTCCCCCCGTGGCTACACCTTC.